The sequence of this T cell receptor (beta chain) was determined in a study of T-cell reconstitution after alpha-beta-depleted transplantation in children. Notes on the study in general: When one year had passed after transplant, most T-cell counts and diversity came from newly produced T cells. The study reportedly traced alpha-beta T cells about two months after transplant to several hundred expanded graft clones. Some patients' high day-60 TCRbeta diversity was attributed to recipient cells surviving conditioning.

For this clonotype: Its target is not known.

Germline V gene data show CDR1 as SGHRS and CDR2 as YFSETQ. CDR3 length equals 14 residues. V gave up 2 bases and J gave up 2 bases, with 9 bases separating them. Preparing the TCRbeta library involved the use of unique molecular identifiers. TCRdb re-derived calls from the PCR reads in MiXCR, one entry per CDR3 protein. The sample contains just over 950,000 distinct CDR3 sequences, about 31% of which appear only once. This material consisted of PBMCs, mostly from graft donor cells, taken 360 days after TCRalphabeta/CD19-depleted stem cell transplant. The chain carries TRBV5-1 and TRBJ2-3; D is unclear. The receptor comes from a boy under three years old who had a stem cell transplant for SCID, so the T cells may come from the graft donor. CDR3 amino acids: CASSFEPHTDTQYF. The CDR3 DNA reads TGCGCCAGCAGCTTCGAGCCGCACACAGATACGCAGTATTTT.